This T cell receptor beta chain was recorded in a study of cytomegalovirus exposure and HLA in healthy donors. The V gene's germline CDR1 is SGHNT and CDR2 YYREEE (reference sequence). The CDR3 sequence is 14 residues long. V was pared by 4 bases and J by 8 bases, with 9 bases of the junction left unmatched. Comments on this clone: Its target is unknown.

Whole-study results and caveats: CMV serostatus stood as the only immune exposure information on hand. Several V segments, TRBV6-2 and TRBV6-3 among them, could not be told apart and were dropped.

Vbeta (60) and Jbeta (13) primers were used in the PCR. As handled by the study authors: Unique TCR beta chains numbered roughly 80 million in a later analysis, with around 12 million shared. Here immunoSEQ multiplex PCR was the method, and the copy in TCRdb shows in-frame clones only, minus some. That table furnishes V, J and clone size, whereas the DNA furnished D and trimming. This table has 150,000 to 200,000 clones, approximately 81% appearing once. The chain combines TRBV5-4 with TRBJ1-2; 9 bases are a match to TRBD1. Sequencing was carried out using PBMCs. This receptor was obtained from a boy aged 10-17 years in good health and CMV-seronegative. The CDR3 DNA reads as TGTGCCAGCAGCGGTGTGGGACAGGGAAGGGGCTACACCTTC. Residues: CASSGVGQGRGYTF.